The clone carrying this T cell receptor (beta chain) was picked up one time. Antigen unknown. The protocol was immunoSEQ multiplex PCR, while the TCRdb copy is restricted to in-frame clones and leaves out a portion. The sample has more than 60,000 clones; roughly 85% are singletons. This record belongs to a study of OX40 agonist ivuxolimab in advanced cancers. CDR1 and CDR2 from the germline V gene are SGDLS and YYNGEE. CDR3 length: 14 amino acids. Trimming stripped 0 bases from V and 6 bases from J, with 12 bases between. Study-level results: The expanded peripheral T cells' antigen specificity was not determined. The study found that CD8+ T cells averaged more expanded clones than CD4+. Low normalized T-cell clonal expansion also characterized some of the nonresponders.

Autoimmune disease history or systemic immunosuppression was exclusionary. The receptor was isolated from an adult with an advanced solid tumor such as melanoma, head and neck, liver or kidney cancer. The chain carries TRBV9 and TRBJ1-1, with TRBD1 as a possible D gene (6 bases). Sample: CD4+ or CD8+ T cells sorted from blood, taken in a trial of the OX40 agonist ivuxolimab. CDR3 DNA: TGTGCCAGCAGCGTAGCTGAGAGGGGGGCTGAAGCTTTCTTT. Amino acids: CASSVAERGAEAFF.